This T cell receptor (beta chain) was sequenced in a study of T cells after yellow fever vaccination. This clonotype was seen more than once but under ten times. A single record per CDR3 protein comes from TCRdb applying MiXCR to the 5' RACE reads. This table has about 580,000 distinct CDR3 sequences, about 15% appearing once. The sequence derives from a man aged 18 to 35 who received the YFV17D yellow fever vaccine. The specimen comprised PBMCs, sampled less than 6 days after the first yellow fever vaccination.

CDR3 nucleotides: TGCAGTGCTAGCGTCGGGGGGTACGGGGGTGAGCAGTTCTTC. Residues: CSASVGGYGGEQFF. This chain joins TRBV20-1 and TRBJ2-1; 7 positions agree with TRBD2. Germline V gene sequence: CDR1 DFQATT, CDR2 SNEGSKA (reference sequence). V lost 3 bases to trimming and J lost 9 bases; unmatched junction nucleotides: 11. There are 14 residues in the CDR3.